These 20 T cell receptor beta chains came from one sample sequenced in a study of shared clonotypes between healthy human individuals. Measured with immunoSEQ multiplex PCR; TCRdb has only the in-frame clones, and not every one. The sample holds about 600,000 clones; about 80% are singletons and the top ten take around 11%. Sequencing was done on a sample of PBMCs. The receptors come from a middle-aged woman in good health. Some clones in this sample may be carry-over from other donors' samples.

This rearrangement joins TRBV29-1 to TRBJ2-3, with TRBD2 matching 13 bases. The CDR3 spans 14 residues. Germline V gene sequence: CDR1 SQVTM, CDR2 ANQGSEA. V lost 7 bases and J lost 4; bases outside the gene matches: 5. CDR3 in DNA: TGCAGCGCCGGGACTAGCGGGAAAGCAGATACGCAGTATTTT. Translated: CSAGTSGKADTQYF.

The rearrangement links TRBV29-1 to TRBJ2-5, with a possible D match to TRBD1 (6 bases). Germline assignment: CDR1 SQVTM and CDR2 ANQGSEA. The CDR3 contains 12 residues. The V gene lost 7 bases and the J gene lost 5 bases, with 14 bases spanning the gap. Written as DNA, the CDR3 is TGCAGCGCCGGAGCAGGGGCGGAGACCCAGTACTTC. Residues: CSAGAGAETQYF.

The V gene is TRBV4-1, the J gene TRBJ2-1; maybe TRBD2 (6 bases). This CDR3 spans 16 amino acids. Germline V gene sequence: CDR1 MGHRA, CDR2 YSYEKL. V shed 0 bases and J shed 5 bases, with 14 bases lying between them. CDR3 nucleotides: TGCGCCAGCAGCCAAGATGCCCTAGCGTCGGACAATGAGCAGTTCTTC. Translated, it gives CASSQDALASDNEQFF.

J is TRBJ2-3 and V is TRBV5-1, with 8 bases lining up with TRBD2. The CDR3 runs 16 residues. In germline, CDR1 is SGHRS, CDR2 YFSETQ. V dropped 2 bases and J dropped 4; count of bases not matched to a gene: 9. CDR3 sequence reads: CASSFTSSGVSDTQYF. The CDR3, as DNA: TGCGCCAGCAGCTTTACGAGTAGCGGGGTATCAGATACGCAGTATTTT.

The chain recombines TRBV11-2 with TRBJ2-1; 8 positions agree with TRBD1. Germline V lookup: CDR1 SGHAT, CDR2 FQNNGV. The CDR3 runs 17 residues. The ends lost 4 bases at V and 5 bases at J; junction bases unmatched: 13. The CDR3 here is CASSYPLTGAGDNEQFF. The CDR3 nucleotides are TGTGCCAGCAGCTATCCCTTGACAGGGGCCGGGGACAATGAGCAGTTCTTC.

The V gene is TRBV5-1, the J gene TRBJ1-2; TRBD1 is a possible D gene (5 bases). The ends were cut back, 4 bases at V and 1 base at J, with 11 bases in the middle. Germline-derived CDR1 and CDR2 are SGHRS and YFSETQ. CDR3 length: 14 amino acids. CDR3 sequence: CASSPVGDNYGYTF. Here the CDR3 DNA reads TGCGCCAGCAGCCCCGTGGGGGATAACTATGGCTACACCTTC.

This chain links TRBV7-3 with TRBJ2-2; 14 bases fit TRBD2. Germline V gives CDR1 SGHTA, CDR2 FQGTGA. The CDR3 is 16 residues long. The J segment lost 7 bases and the V segment lost 5 bases, leaving 6 bases of the junction unmatched. CDR3 sequence: CASSRGLAGASGELFF. Written as DNA, the CDR3 is TGTGCCAGCAGCAGGGGACTAGCGGGAGCGAGCGGGGAGCTGTTTTTT. Full variable domain (missing parts from reference TRBV7-3 and TRBJ2-2): GAGVSQTPSNKVTEKGKYVELRCDPISGHTALYWYRQSLGQGPEFLIYFQGTGAADDSGLPNDRFFAVRPEGSVSTLKIQRTERGDSAVYLCASSRGLAGASGELFFGEGSRLTVL.

V usage is TRBV14 and J usage is TRBJ2-5; the D is unclear. Germline CDR1 SGHDN, CDR2 FVKESK. Trimming removed 0 bases at V and 5 bases at J, with 13 bases between. The CDR3 contains 15 residues. In DNA form, the CDR3 reads TGTGCCAGCAGCCAAGATCTGGCGCGAAGGGAGACCCAGTACTTC. Translated: CASSQDLARRETQYF.

The rearrangement links TRBV25-1 to TRBJ2-5; TRBD1 matches at 7 bases. The germline CDR1 and CDR2 sequences are MGHDK and SYGVNS. J lost 5 bases, V lost 2 bases, and 8 bases had no gene match. CDR3 length: 15 residues. The CDR3 nucleotides are TGTGCCAGCAGTGAACAGGCAGGGGGAGAGGAGACCCAGTACTTC. It translates to CASSEQAGGEETQYF. Supplemented by reference TRBV25-1 and TRBJ2-5, the full variable domain reads EADIYQTPRYLVIGTGKKITLECSQTMGHDKMYWYQQDPGMELHLIHYSYGVNSTEKGDLSSESTVSRIRTEHFPLTLESARPSHTSQYLCASSEQAGGEETQYFGPGTRLLVL.

The J gene is TRBJ2-5, the V gene TRBV30, with TRBD1 matching 12 bases. Germline V gene lookup returns CDR1 GTSNPN and CDR2 SVGIG (reference sequence). The CDR3 extends over 17 amino acids. J lost 5 bases, V lost 3 bases, and 13 bases had no gene match. The CDR3 DNA sequence: TGTGCCTGGAGGGGAGGGACAGGGGGCGCCGGTGGCGAGACCCAGTACTTC. Its protein product is CAWRGGTGGAGGETQYF. The full variable domain, with the rest looked up from reference TRBV30 and TRBJ2-5, is SQTIHQWPATLVQPVGSPLSLECTVEGTSNPNLYWYRQAAGRGLQLLFYSVGIGQISSEVPQNLSASRPQDRQFILSSKKLLLSDSGFYLCAWRGGTGGAGGETQYFGPGTRLLVL.

This chain links TRBV30 with TRBJ2-7, with D possibly matching TRBD1 (6 bases). The CDR3 covers 13 residues. V was trimmed by 0 bases and J by 6 bases, leaving 12 bases between them. From germline, CDR1 is GTSNPN and CDR2 SVGIG (reference sequence). The CDR3 sequence: CAWSVTIRGEQYF. CDR3 DNA: TGTGCCTGGAGTGTAACCATCAGGGGCGAGCAGTACTTC.

The rearrangement links TRBV11-2 to TRBJ1-1; TRBD1 aligns across 8 bases. The CDR3 spans 16 residues. After removal of 5 bases from V and 0 bases from J, the junction contained 8 bases not matched to a gene. The germline CDR1 and CDR2 sequences are SGHAT and FQNNGV. The DNA for the CDR3 is TGTGCCAGCAGCACAAGGACAGGGACCATGAACACTGAAGCTTTCTTT. Protein: CASSTRTGTMNTEAFF.

The chain employs TRBV5-1 and TRBJ2-3, with D tentatively TRBD2 (6 bases). Per the germline V gene, CDR1 is SGHRS and CDR2 is YFSETQ. Trimming removed 4 bases from V and 2 bases from J, with 17 bases in between. This CDR3 is 16 amino acids long. The CDR3 protein is CASSRDTRDFTDTQYF. CDR3 nucleotide sequence: TGCGCCAGCAGCCGTGACACCCGGGACTTCACAGATACGCAGTATTTT. Full variable domain (remainder filled in from reference TRBV5-1 and TRBJ2-3): KAGVTQTPRYLIKTRGQQVTLSCSPISGHRSVSWYQQTPGQGLQFLFEYFSETQRNKGNFPGRFSGRQFSNSRSEMNVSTLELGDSALYLCASSRDTRDFTDTQYFGPGTRLTVL.

This clone has a handful of counts. The rearrangement joins TRBV11-2 to TRBJ2-2, with 8 bases that match TRBD2. This CDR3 has 14 amino acids. CDR1 SGHAT and CDR2 FQNNGV come from the germline V gene. Unmatched junction bases numbered 2, after V lost 2 bases and J lost 6 bases. CDR3 coding DNA: TGTGCCAGCAGCTTACAGACTAGCGCCGGGGAGCTGTTTTTT. It encodes CASSLQTSAGELFF.

V and J are TRBV5-1 and TRBJ2-1, with 12 bases lining up with TRBD2. Germline CDR1 reads SGHRS; CDR2 reads YFSETQ. The CDR3 runs to 15 residues. V trimming: 4 bases; J trimming: 4 bases; junction bases outside the gene matches: 3. The CDR3 DNA reads as TGCGCCAGCAGCCATGGACTAGCGGGATACAATGAGCAGTTCTTC. Translated, it gives CASSHGLAGYNEQFF.

The chain joins TRBV2 to TRBJ2-3; D ambiguous. Germline V gives CDR1 SNHLY, CDR2 FYNNEI. V lost 1 base to trimming and J lost 2 bases, with 7 bases between them. The CDR3 is 14 amino acids. CDR3 bases: TGTGCCAGCAGTGAAGGACAACCCACAGATACGCAGTATTTT. It specifies CASSEGQPTDTQYF.

This clone has only one observation. The CDR3 DNA follows: TGTGCCAGCAGCCCTCGGGCGGGAGGCCTGGGGGAGACCCAGTACTTC. It translates to CASSPRAGGLGETQYF. The chain combines TRBV5-4 with TRBJ2-5; 8 bases are shared with TRBD2. V trimming: 4 bases; J trimming: 5 bases; junction bases outside the gene matches: 13. CDR3 size: 16 residues. Germline V lookup: CDR1 SGHNT, CDR2 YYREEE (reference sequence). The full variable domain, with the rest looked up from reference TRBV5-4 and TRBJ2-5, is ETGVTQSPTHLIKTRGQQVTLRCSSQSGHNTVSWYQQALGQGPQFIFQYYREEENGRGNFPPRFSGLQFPNYSSELNVNALELDDSALYLCASSPRAGGLGETQYFGPGTRLLVL.

V gene TRBV7-9 combines with J gene TRBJ1-4; 7 positions match TRBD1. The trim removed 3 bases at V and 5 bases at J, leaving 9 bases unmatched. The CDR3 extends over 16 amino acids. The V gene's germline CDR1 is SEHNR and CDR2 FQNEAQ (reference sequence). Written as DNA, the CDR3 is TGTGCCAGCAGCTTCTATCAGGGGGGTGGGAATGAAAAACTGTTTTTT. Its protein product is CASSFYQGGGNEKLFF.

V and J are TRBV30 and TRBJ1-1; D not resolved. The CDR3 has 12 amino acids. V dropped 2 bases and J dropped 3 bases, with 7 bases sitting between them. Germline V gene sequence: CDR1 GTSNPN, CDR2 SVGIG (reference sequence). The CDR3 sequence is CAWSLRYTEAFF. In nucleotides, the CDR3 is TGTGCCTGGAGTCTACGGTACACTGAAGCTTTCTTT. Drawing the rest from reference TRBV30 and TRBJ1-1, the complete variable domain is SQTIHQWPATLVQPVGSPLSLECTVEGTSNPNLYWYRQAAGRGLQLLFYSVGIGQISSEVPQNLSASRPQDRQFILSSKKLLLSDSGFYLCAWSLRYTEAFFGQGTRLTVV.

The chain links TRBV27 to TRBJ2-1; TRBD2 agrees at 9 bases. Germline V lookup: CDR1 MNHEY, CDR2 SMNVEV (reference sequence). This CDR3 has 16 residues. Germline trimming cut 3 bases from V and 8 bases from J; bases unmatched to any gene: 11. CDR3 bases: TGTGCCAGCAGTTTTTGGGCGGGAGGGCCCTCGGATGAGCAGTTCTTC. Translating gives CASSFWAGGPSDEQFF.